The clone carrying this TCR beta chain was seen just once. These data are taken from a study of response to subunit inactivated influenza vaccine. The CDR3 consists of 13 residues. In germline, CDR1 is ENHRY, CDR2 SYGVKD. Trimming removed 4 bases from V and 4 bases from J, with 10 bases in between. TCRdb used MiXCR to reprocess the RT-PCR reads, holding one entry per CDR3 protein. Among some 550,000 distinct CDR3 sequences listed, around 21% were seen once. The same data also contributed to another study, on T cells expressing NK-cell markers. That report notes: Beta-chain TCR cDNA was generated via 5'RACE template switching with UMIs. Among eight sequenced donors, seven carried HCMV seropositivity while one was seronegative. Top CD8+ clonotypes included the dominant CD3+CD56+NKG2C+ clonotypes in several donors. Questions lingered over whether expanded NKG2C+ T cell clones were HCMV-specific.

Sequenced here: CD4+ T cells sorted from PBMCs, sampled 11 to 12 days after vaccination. This sequence originates from a man in his forties or fifties who received an inactivated influenza vaccine. The chain employs TRBV10-3 and TRBJ1-2; maybe TRBD1 (5 bases). Written as DNA, the CDR3 is TGTGCCATCAGTGCGTCACAGGCCTATGGCTACACCTTC. Translated: CAISASQAYGYTF.